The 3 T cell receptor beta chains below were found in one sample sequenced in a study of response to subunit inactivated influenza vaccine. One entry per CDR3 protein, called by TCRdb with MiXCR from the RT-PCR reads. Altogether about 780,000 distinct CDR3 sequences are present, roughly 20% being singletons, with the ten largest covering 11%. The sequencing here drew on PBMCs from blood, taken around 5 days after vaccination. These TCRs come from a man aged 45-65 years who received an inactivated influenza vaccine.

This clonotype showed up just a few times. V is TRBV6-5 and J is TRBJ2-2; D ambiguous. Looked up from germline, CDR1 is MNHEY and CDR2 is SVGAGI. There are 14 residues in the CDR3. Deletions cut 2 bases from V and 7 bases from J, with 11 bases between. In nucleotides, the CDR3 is TGTGCCAGCAGTTACGCCCCTTGGGGCGGGGAGCTGTTTTTT. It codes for CASSYAPWGGELFF.

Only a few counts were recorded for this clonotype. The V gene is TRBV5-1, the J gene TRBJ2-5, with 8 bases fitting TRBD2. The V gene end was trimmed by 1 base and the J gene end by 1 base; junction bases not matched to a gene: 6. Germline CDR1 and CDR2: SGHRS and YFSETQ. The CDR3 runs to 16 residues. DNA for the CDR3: TGCGCCAGCAGCTTGTTTTCGGGGGGGTCCCAAGAGACCCAGTACTTC. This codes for CASSLFSGGSQETQYF.

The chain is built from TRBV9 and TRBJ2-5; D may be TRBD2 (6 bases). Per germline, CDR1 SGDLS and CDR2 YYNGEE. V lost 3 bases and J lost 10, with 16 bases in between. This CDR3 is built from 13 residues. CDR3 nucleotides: TGTGCCAGCAGCGCTCCCTACGGAGGGGACCAGTACTTC. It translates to CASSAPYGGDQYF.